This is a list of T cell receptor beta chains from one sample in a study of tumor-infiltrating lymphocytes in primary liver carcinoma. TCRdb redid the calling of the multiplex PCR reads with MiXCR, one entry per CDR3 protein. Of 310,000 or so distinct CDR3 sequences listed, about 50% are singletons. Source material: peripheral blood. The receptor set was obtained from a woman aged 30 to 39 with primary liver carcinoma and hepatitis B virus infection. The conserved cysteine and the conserved F or W are not part of the CDR3 here. Each record gives: J gene, V gene, CDR3 protein.

TRBJ2-1,TRBV6-2/TRBV6-3,ASSSTRTSGSYNEQF
TRBJ2-1,TRBV11-2,ASSKRVATPGNEQF
TRBJ2-1,TRBV6-5,ASSSRDRSYNEQF
TRBJ2-3,TRBV12-3/TRBV12-4,ASSFRLDSDTQY
TRBJ2-4,TRBV5-6,ASTYGALYRNIQY
TRBJ2-2,TRBV7-9,AAGVAGELF
TRBJ2-7,TRBV6-5,ASKTQPTCSYEQY
TRBJ1-4,TRBV29-1,SVAPTMGGLATNEKLF
TRBJ1-1,TRBV6-5,ASSYKMRGHDTEAF
TRBJ2-7,TRBV28,ASSRRYRGGYEQY
TRBJ1-2,TRBV6-5,ASSSLDPWDGYT
TRBJ2-1,TRBV28,TSSFNEQF